This T cell receptor beta chain stems from a study of chronic HIV infection and antiretroviral therapy. Germline V gene sequence: CDR1 SQVTM, CDR2 ANQGSEA. V was clipped by 2 bases and J by 5 bases, with 18 bases between them. There are 15 residues in the CDR3. Via MiXCR, TCRdb re-called the 5' RACE reads, giving one row per CDR3 protein. This sample has about 38,000 distinct CDR3 sequences, with around 8.7% found just once. This clonotype was found many times. This receptor was taken from an adult who had HIV and had not received antiretroviral therapy, or was an uninfected healthy control (not recorded which). The sample consisted of peripheral blood. V usage is TRBV29-1 and J usage is TRBJ1-2; unclear D gene. CDR3 protein: CSVEWAAPRGYGYTF. The CDR3 DNA sequence: TGCAGCGTTGAATGGGCAGCCCCTCGAGGATATGGCTACACCTTC.